This TCR beta chain was observed in a study of tissue T cells after allogeneic stem cell transplantation. The protocol was immunoSEQ multiplex PCR, while the TCRdb copy is restricted to in-frame clones and leaves out a portion. The sample lists about 4,700 clones; around 32% were seen once. Study conclusions and caveats: Blood and spleen captured only part of the tissue TCR repertoire. Few T cell clones were shared across patients, but motif clusters showed tissue-specific shared signatures. Alloreactivity or antigen specificity of tissue TCRs was not determined; some clones might be host cells.

This CDR3 region has 16 residues. Germline V gives CDR1 NNHNN, CDR2 SYGAGS (reference sequence). V dropped 3 bases and J dropped 2; count of bases not matched to a gene: 7. This clone has just a few counts. Its target is unknown. Gene labels here are mouse ones. The read stops 1 residue short of the end of the CDR3; the missing end is completed from the germline J gene. Described time point: mouse harvest day 14 after allogeneic transplant. The graft held 10^6 splenic CD5+ T cells and 10^7 T-cell-depleted bone marrow cells. Mice had MHC-mismatched B6 into BALB/c GVHD, sampled day 7 or 14. The sequence came from a female BALB/c mouse given C57BL/6 T cells with graft-versus-host disease after an allogeneic hematopoietic cell transplant. The rearrangement joins TRBV13-2 to TRBJ2-3, with 9 bases fitting TRBD1. The sample consisted of skin. The CDR3 protein is CASGGRDRVFAETLYF. The covered CDR3 bases are TGTGCCAGCGGTGGCCGGGACAGGGTTTTTGCAGAAACGCTGTAT.